The entry that follows covers one TCR beta chain sequence. TCRdb recomputed calls from the RT-PCR reads with MiXCR, one row per CDR3 protein. Of approximately 490,000 distinct CDR3 sequences listed, less than 7.5% are singletons. This entry belongs to a study of response to subunit inactivated influenza vaccine. Trimming removed 2 bases from V and 15 bases from J, with 20 bases in between. The CDR3 consists of 14 residues. Germline loops: CDR1 MNHEY, CDR2 SVGEGT. Source: PBMCs from blood, taken around 2 years after vaccination. The V call is TRBV6-2 or TRBV6-3, the J call TRBJ2-1; maybe TRBD2 (5 bases). The TCR comes from a man aged 45 to 70 who received an inactivated influenza vaccine. In DNA, the CDR3 is TGTGCCAGCAGTTACGGTTACCCACCGGATCGGGGGTTCTTC. Translated: CASSYGYPPDRGFF.